The sequence of this TCR beta chain was determined in a study of blood T cell repertoires in COVID-19. About the study: Sites across the United States, Italy and Spain contributed samples from acute and convalescent COVID-19. T cells, B-cell-depleted T cells, or PBMCs supplied cDNA or gDNA.

This clone turned up a few times. The CDR3 is made up of 13 amino acids. CDR1 and CDR2 from the germline V gene are SGHTA and FQGNSA. Between the trimmed V and J ends, which lost 2 bases and 0 bases, there was a span of 5 bases. In the original workflow: Amplification of reference gene primers provided the estimated nucleated cell counts. Some clones are missing from TCRdb's copy, which holds only in-frame ones; the method was immunoSEQ multiplex PCR. The DNA gave D and trimming, while V, J and clone size come from that table. Altogether fewer than 110,000 clones are present, roughly 87% being singletons, with the ten largest covering approximately 6.2%.

The sequencing input was peripheral blood. The rearrangement joins TRBV7-2 to TRBJ2-7, with D unresolved. The TCR sequence derives from a human donor in a cohort sampled during active COVID-19. The CDR3 coding sequence is TGTGCCAGCAGCTTAACTTACTCCTACGAGCAGTACTTC. Translating gives CASSLTYSYEQYF.